This TCR beta chain was recovered during a study of T cells after posttransplantation cyclophosphamide (dated by TCRdb to 2016 to 2017). Looking at the study overall: Using TRB sequencing, the study followed how the T cell repertoire reconstituted after myeloablative bone marrow transplantation in which posttransplantation cyclophosphamide served as GVHD prophylaxis. Because TRA and TRB clonality correlated tightly in fewer than ten samples, later TCR analyses were limited to TRB. Blood from all 35 or so PTCy patients with 1-year posttransplant specimens was subjected to TRB sequencing. Up to about 3 additional blood samples from 2 to 5.2 years after transplant were also TRB-sequenced in 3 patients, as was pretransplant blood from several patients. Public TRB sequences were searched against a database of over 3,500 sequences associated with responses to pathogens, tumor antigens, self-antigens and alloantigens. Antigen receptor sequencing covered samples from 35 PTCy-treated patients and about 17 of their related bone marrow donors.

TRB sequencing was run on genomic DNA with either the immunoSEQ assay at survey resolution or the hsTCRB kit. The study's own analysis went as follows. Initial read processing used immunoSEQ software, and repertoire analyses used the LymphoSeq R package. Clonality was calculated as 1 minus normalized Shannon entropy, and the Gini coefficient was also calculated for each TRB dataset. Phenotypes of unsorted samples were inferred by mapping TRB sequences from sorted subsets of the recipient or donor onto unsorted samples of the same recipient. Sourced from immuneACCESS, this table was stored by TCRdb with only in-frame sequences that have V and J called. A share of the clones is absent; for the studies checked, an unresolved V gene accounts for under half, and the remainder has no known explanation. Clone size and the V and J calls come from that table; the DNA yielded D and trimming. Recorded for this sample are about 7,900 clones; more than 70% of them occurred a single time. Roughly 24% of the sample is held by the ten biggest clonotypes.

Broader findings and caveats from the paper: The TRB repertoires of T cells infiltrating skin or GI tract showed only limited overlap with the TRB repertoires of T cells in blood. Across the roughly 40 patients, TRB clonality was highly associated with recipient CMV seropositivity and CMV reactivation, and diversity with PTCy was similar to that in the CNI/methotrexate controls. At 1-2 months, donor-recipient similarity was low but rose over the first year, and the later blood repertoires were often dominated by donor CD8+ memory clones.

As concerns this clone: Its antigen is still unknown. No per-base quality is available; no much larger clone lies one base away.

Counted from cysteine to phenylalanine, this CDR3 has 11 amino acids. CDR3 DNA only is kept here, 33 bases in frame from base 1. CDR1 and CDR2 (DFQATT, SNEGSKA) derive from the germline V gene (reference sequence). At the junction V is shortened by 1 base and J by 8 bases, with 8 bases in between. The sample's treatment or condition label is to be understood as: high-dose cyclophosphamide on days +3 and +4 as single-agent GVHD prophylaxis. For conditioning, the PTCy patients got busulfan and fludarabine, then a related or unrelated marrow graft, followed by cyclophosphamide on days +3 and +4. The PTCy-treated patients were enrolled in a prospective multi-institutional clinical trial. Peripheral blood and bone marrow mononuclear cells were isolated by Ficoll-Hypaque density centrifugation and cryopreserved.

The V and J genes are TRBV20-1 and TRBJ1-2, with no confidently assigned D gene. This receptor was obtained from a female patient aged 35 to 55 who received an allogeneic stem cell transplant from an unrelated donor, was CMV-positive, and had no GVHD. Some T cells may have been brought in with the graft after a transplant. The sample was PBMCs, taken after allogeneic stem cell transplant with posttransplant cyclophosphamide. The DNA sequence follows: TGCAGTGCTAGAGCCGGGTCAGGCTACACCTTC. Its protein product is CSARAGSGYTF.